This entry features one T cell receptor (beta chain) sequence. The antigen remains undetermined. This CDR3 has 15 residues. V dropped 3 bases and J dropped 4; count of bases not matched to a gene: 5. The V gene's germline CDR1 is SGHRS and CDR2 YFSETQ. These data are taken from a study of shared clonotypes between healthy human individuals. Study results and limitations: Across a handful of donors, naive CD4 shared approximately 4.5%, naive CD8 more than 3%, memory CD4 more than 2%, memory CD8 0.4%. Non-shared clonotypes had lower generation probabilities than those shared by all four donors.

Only in-frame clones appear in the TCRdb table, and some are missing; sequencing was by immunoSEQ multiplex PCR. The sample carries 2 million to 3 million clones, over 85% recorded once. J is TRBJ2-1 and V is TRBV5-1, with 9 bases lining up with TRBD1. The specimen was naive CD4+ T cells sorted from blood. Subset defined: CD45RA+ positively selected. The receptor was derived from a man aged 18-30 years in good health. The CDR3 nucleotides are TGCGCCAGCAGCTGGACAGGGGAAGGGTACAATGAGCAGTTCTTC. The encoded protein is CASSWTGEGYNEQFF.